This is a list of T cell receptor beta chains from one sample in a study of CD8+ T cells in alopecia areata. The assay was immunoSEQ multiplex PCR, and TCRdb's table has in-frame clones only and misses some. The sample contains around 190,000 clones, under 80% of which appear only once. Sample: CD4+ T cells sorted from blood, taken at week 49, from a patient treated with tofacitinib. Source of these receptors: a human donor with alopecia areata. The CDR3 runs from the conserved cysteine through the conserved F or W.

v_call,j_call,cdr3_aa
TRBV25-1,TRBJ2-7,CASRSGTYEQYF
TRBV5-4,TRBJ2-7,CASSYSWRDEQYF
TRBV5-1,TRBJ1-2,CASSGTGERGYTF
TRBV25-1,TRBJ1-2,CASSLGRGDGYTF
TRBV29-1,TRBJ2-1,CSVEVHPGSTNNEQFF
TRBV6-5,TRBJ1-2,CASIDRGGGYTF
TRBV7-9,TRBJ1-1,CASSLPPGNTEAFF
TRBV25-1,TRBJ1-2,CASSEHVQDGYTF
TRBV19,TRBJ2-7,CASSIKRGYEQYF
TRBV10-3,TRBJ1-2,CAIQPDRGPGYTF
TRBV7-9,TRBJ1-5,CASSLRQAKGPQHF
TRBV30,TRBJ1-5,CAWSGRGQGPQHF
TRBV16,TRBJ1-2,CASTSTRDPHPYGYTF
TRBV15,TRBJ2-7,CATSRPTSPGQGRSEQYF